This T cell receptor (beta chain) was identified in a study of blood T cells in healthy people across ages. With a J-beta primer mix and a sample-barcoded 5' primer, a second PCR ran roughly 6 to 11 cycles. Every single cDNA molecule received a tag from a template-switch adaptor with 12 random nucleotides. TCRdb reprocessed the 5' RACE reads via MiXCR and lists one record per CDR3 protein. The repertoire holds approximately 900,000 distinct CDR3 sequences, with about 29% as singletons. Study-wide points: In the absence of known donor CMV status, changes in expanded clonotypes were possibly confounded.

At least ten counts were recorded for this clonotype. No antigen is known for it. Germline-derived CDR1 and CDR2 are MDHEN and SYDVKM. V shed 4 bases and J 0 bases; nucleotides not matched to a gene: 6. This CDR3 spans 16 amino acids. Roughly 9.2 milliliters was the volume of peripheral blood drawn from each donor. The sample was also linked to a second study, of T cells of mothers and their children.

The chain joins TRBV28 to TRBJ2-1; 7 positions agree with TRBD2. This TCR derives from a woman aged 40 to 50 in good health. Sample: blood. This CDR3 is CASSSGSGDSYNEQFF. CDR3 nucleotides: TGTGCCAGCAGTTCCGGAAGCGGGGACTCCTACAATGAGCAGTTCTTC.